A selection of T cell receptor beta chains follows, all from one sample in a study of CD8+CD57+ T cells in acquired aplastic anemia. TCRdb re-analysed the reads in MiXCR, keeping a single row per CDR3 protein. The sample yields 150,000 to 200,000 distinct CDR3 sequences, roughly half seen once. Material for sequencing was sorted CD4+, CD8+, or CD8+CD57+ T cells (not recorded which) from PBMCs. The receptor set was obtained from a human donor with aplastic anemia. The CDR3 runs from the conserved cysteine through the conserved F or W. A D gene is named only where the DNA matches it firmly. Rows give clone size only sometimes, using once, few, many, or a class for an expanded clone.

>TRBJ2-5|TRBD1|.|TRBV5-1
TGCGCCAGCAGCTTGAGGGGACAGGGGTCCGAGACCCAGTACTTC
CASSLRGQGSETQYF
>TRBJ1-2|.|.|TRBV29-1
TGCAGCGGACAGACGAGAAACTATGGCTACACCTTC
CSGQTRNYGYTF
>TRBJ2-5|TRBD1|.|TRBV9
TGTGCCAGCAGCCTGACAGGGAGCGGAGAGACCCAGTACTTC
CASSLTGSGETQYF
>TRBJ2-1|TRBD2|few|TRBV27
TGTGCCAGCAGTGTAAACTGGCGGGAGGGGTCGTACAATGAGCAGTTCTTC
CASSVNWREGSYNEQFF
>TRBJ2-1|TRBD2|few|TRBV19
TGTGCCAGTAGTATTATGGCGGGAGGTGACAATGAGCAGTTCTTC
CASSIMAGGDNEQFF
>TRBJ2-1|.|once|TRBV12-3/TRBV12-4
TGTGCCAGCAGTTTCACGGACAAAGGGGGGCAGGAGCAGTTCTTC
CASSFTDKGGQEQFF
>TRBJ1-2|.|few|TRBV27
TGTGCCAGCAGTTTATCTGGGACGGTCCGCTATGGCTACACCTTC
CASSLSGTVRYGYTF
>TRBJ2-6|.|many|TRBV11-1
TGTGCCAGCAGCCCAGGCATTTCGGGGGCCAACGTCCTGACTTTC
CASSPGISGANVLTF
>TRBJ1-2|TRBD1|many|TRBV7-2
TGTGCCAGCAGCTCTACCACTGGGACAGGGAAGGGCTACACCTTC
CASSSTTGTGKGYTF
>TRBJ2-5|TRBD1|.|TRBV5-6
TGTGCCAGCAGCTTAGTTGACGGACAGGGTGGAGAGACCCAGTACTTC
CASSLVDGQGGETQYF
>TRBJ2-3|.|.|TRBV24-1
TGTGCCACCAGAGGACGGTTCACAGATACGCAGTATTTT
CATRGRFTDTQYF
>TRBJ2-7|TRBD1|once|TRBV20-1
TGCAGTGCCAGCTCCGGGACAGGTTCTTACGAGCAGTACTTC
CSASSGTGSYEQYF
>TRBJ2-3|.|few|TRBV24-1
TGTGCCACCAGTCTTCCGGGTGTGGATACGCAGTATTTT
CATSLPGVDTQYF
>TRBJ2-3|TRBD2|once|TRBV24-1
TGTGCCACCATTCTGATTATTAGCGGGGGGTGCACAGATACGCAGTATTTT
CATILIISGGCTDTQYF
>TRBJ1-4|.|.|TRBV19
TGTGCCAGTAGTCACCCCTCGATAGGTCCCGTTGAAAAACTGTTTTTT
CASSHPSIGPVEKLFF
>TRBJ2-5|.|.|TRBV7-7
TGTGCTAGCAGCTTAGAGGGGAGGGAGACCCAGTACTTC
CASSLEGRETQYF
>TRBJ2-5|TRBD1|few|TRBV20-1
TGCAGTGCCACTAGGGGACAGGGCAGGGAGACCCAGTACTTC
CSATRGQGRETQYF
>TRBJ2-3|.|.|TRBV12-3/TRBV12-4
TGTGCCAGCAGATACCGGACAGCTAGCACAGATACGCAGTATTTT
CASRYRTASTDTQYF
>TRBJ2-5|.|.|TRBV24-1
TGTGCCACCAGTGATCGGGTGACCCAGTACTTC
CATSDRVTQYF
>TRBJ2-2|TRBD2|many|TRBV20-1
TGCAGTGCCGGGACTAGCGGGCGGTCGGGCACCGGGGAGCTGTTTTTT
CSAGTSGRSGTGELFF
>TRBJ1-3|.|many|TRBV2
TGTGCCACACGCCGAGACTCCGGCTCTGGAAACACCATATATTTT
CATRRDSGSGNTIYF
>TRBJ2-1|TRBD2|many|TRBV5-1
TGCGCCAGCAGCTTAAGTCTAGCGGGGACCAATGAGCAGTTCTTC
CASSLSLAGTNEQFF
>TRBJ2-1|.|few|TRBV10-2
TGCGCCAGCAGTGAGTCAGTCTACAATGAGCAGTTCTTC
CASSESVYNEQFF
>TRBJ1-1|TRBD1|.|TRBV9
TGTGCCAGCAGCAAAACCGGGACAGGGTCCACTGAAGCTTTCTTT
CASSKTGTGSTEAFF
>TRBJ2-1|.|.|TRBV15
TGTGCCACCAGCAGAGCTCTATTAACTGCATCCCACAGCTCCTACAATGAGCAGTTCTTC
CATSRALLTASHSSYNEQFF
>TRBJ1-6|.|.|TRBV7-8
TGTGCCAGCAGCTCCCGAGAACTTAATTCACCCCTCCACTTT
CASSSRELNSPLHF
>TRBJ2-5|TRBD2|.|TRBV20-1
TGCAGTGCCGGGACTAGTTCGGAGACCCAGTACTTC
CSAGTSSETQYF
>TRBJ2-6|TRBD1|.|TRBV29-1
TGCAGCGTTCGCTGGGGGGGACAGGGCTCTGGGGCCAACGTCCTGACTTTC
CSVRWGGQGSGANVLTF
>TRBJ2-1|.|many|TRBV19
TGTGCCAGTAGTGCCCCCCCGCGAACAGGAGATTTGAGGTACAATGAGCAGTTCTTC
CASSAPPRTGDLRYNEQFF
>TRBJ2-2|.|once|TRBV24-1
TGTGCCACCAGGGACGGACAGACGAACACCGGGGAGCTGTTTTTT
CATRDGQTNTGELFF
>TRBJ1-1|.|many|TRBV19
TGTGCCAGTAGTACCCCTACCGGATTGAACACTGAAGCTTTCTTT
CASSTPTGLNTEAFF
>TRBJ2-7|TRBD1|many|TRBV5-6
TGTGCCAGCAGCTTGATCGGGGACAGGGTAGTTAACGAGCAGTACTTC
CASSLIGDRVVNEQYF
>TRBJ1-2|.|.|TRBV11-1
TGTGCCAGCAGCTCCTTTTCTGGGGCGCAGATCCGTAGCTATGGCTACACCTTC
CASSSFSGAQIRSYGYTF
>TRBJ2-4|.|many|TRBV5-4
TGTGCCAGCAGCTTAGGACAGATTCAGTACTTC
CASSLGQIQYF
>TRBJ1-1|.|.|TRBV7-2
TGTGCCAGCAGCTTAGCTCCGGGGATGAACACTGAAGCTTTCTTT
CASSLAPGMNTEAFF
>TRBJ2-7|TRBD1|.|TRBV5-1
TGCGCCAGCAGCTTCGCCTATGACAGGGTCGTCGGGTACGAGCAGTACTTC
CASSFAYDRVVGYEQYF
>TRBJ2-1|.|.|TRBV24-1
TGTGCCACCAGTGACGGACAGCCGGAGCAGTTCTTC
CATSDGQPEQFF
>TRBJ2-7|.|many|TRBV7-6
TGTGCCAGCAGCTTAGGCAGGGTTAACTACGAGCAGTACTTC
CASSLGRVNYEQYF
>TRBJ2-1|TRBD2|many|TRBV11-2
TGTGCCAGCAGCCGTACATCCGGGGGGGCAACATACAATGAGCAGTTCTTC
CASSRTSGGATYNEQFF
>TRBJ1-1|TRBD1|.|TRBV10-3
TGTGCCATCAGTGAGTGGACAGGGGTGGCTGAAGCTTTCTTT
CAISEWTGVAEAFF
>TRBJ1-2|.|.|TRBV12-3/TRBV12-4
TGTGCCAGCAGCCCCTCGGGCCCTGGTGGTGGCTACACCTTC
CASSPSGPGGGYTF